This T cell receptor beta chain was captured by sequencing in a study of cytomegalovirus exposure and HLA in healthy donors. A single count supports this clone. Its antigen is not known. V lost 5 bases and J 4 bases, leaving 18 bases between the germline ends. The CDR3 covers 16 residues. CDR1 LNHDA and CDR2 SQIVND come from the germline V gene (reference sequence). Notes on the study in general: Later on, an analysis found that several of the most significant clusters appeared to be linked to common viral pathogens, which included parvovirus B19. From TCR beta sequences, most subjects' HLA-A and HLA-B alleles were reportedly predicted accurately.

Each of the donors was a healthy bone marrow donor. Though probably carrying unrecorded immune exposures, donors were nominally healthy at sampling. The PCR used 60 Vbeta and 13 Jbeta primers. Assay used: immunoSEQ multiplex PCR; TCRdb lists only in-frame clones, some missing. The sample lists 95,000 to 110,000 clones, around 79% seen once, with 4% in the top ten. The gene calls are TRBV19 and TRBJ2-1; D might be TRBD1 (6 bases). The sequencing input was PBMCs. This clonotype was obtained from a middle-aged man in good health and CMV-seropositive. The CDR3 nucleotides are TGTGCCAGTAGTTCCATGAGGGACACAGCATACAATGAGCAGTTCTTC. Translated, it gives CASSSMRDTAYNEQFF. The full variable domain, completed using reference TRBV19 and TRBJ2-1, is DGGITQSPKYLFRKEGQNVTLSCEQNLNHDAMYWYRQDPGQGLRLIYYSQIVNDFQKGDIAEGYSVSREKKESFPLTVTSAQKNPTAFYLCASSSMRDTAYNEQFFGPGTRLTVL.